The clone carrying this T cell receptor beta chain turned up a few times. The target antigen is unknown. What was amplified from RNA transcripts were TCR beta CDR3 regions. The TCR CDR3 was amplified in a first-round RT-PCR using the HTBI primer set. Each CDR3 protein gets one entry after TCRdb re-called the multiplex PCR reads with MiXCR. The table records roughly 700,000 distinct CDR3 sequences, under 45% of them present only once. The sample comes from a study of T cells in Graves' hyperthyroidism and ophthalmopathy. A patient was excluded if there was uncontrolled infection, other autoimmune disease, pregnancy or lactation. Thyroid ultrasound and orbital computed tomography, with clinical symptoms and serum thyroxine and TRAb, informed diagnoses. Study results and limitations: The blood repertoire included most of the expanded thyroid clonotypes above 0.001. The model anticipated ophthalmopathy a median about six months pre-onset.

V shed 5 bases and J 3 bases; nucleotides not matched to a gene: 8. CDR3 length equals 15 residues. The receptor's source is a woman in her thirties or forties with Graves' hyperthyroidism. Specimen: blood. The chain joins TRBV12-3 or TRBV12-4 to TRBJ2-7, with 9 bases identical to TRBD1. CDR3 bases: TGTGCCAGCAGTATAAACAGGGGGCGTCTCTACGAGCAGTACTTC. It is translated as CASSINRGRLYEQYF.